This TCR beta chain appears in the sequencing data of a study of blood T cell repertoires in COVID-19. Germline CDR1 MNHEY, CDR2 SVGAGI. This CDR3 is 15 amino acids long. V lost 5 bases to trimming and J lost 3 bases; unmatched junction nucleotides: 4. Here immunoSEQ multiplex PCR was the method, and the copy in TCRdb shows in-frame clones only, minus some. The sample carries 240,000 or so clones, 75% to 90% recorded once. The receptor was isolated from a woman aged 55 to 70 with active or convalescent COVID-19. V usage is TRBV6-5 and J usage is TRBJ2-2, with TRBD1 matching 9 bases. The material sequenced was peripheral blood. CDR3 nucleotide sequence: TGTGCCAGCAGTACGGGACAGGGACACACCGGGGAGCTGTTTTTT. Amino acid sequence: CASSTGQGHTGELFF.